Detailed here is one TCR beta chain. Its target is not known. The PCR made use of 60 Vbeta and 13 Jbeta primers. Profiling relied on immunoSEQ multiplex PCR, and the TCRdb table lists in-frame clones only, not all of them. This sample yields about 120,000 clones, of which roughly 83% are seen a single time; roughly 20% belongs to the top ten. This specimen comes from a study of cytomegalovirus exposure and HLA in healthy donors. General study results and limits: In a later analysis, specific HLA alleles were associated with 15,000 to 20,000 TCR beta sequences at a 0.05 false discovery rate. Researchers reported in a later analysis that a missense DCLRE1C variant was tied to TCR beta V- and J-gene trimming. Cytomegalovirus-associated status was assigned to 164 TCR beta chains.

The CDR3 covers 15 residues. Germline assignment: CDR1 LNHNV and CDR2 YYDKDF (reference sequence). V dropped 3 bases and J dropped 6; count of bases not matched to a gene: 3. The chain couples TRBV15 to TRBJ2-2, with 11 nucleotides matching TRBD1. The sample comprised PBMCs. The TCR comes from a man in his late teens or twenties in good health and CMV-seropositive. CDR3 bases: TGTGCCACCAGCAGGCAGGGACAGGGGGCCGGGGAGCTGTTTTTT. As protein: CATSRQGQGAGELFF.